These 27 T cell receptor beta chains came from one sample sequenced in a study of T-cell memory formation after mild COVID-19. TCRdb passed the 5' RACE reads through MiXCR, listing each CDR3 protein once. The sample lists fewer than 350,000 distinct CDR3 sequences; roughly an eighth were seen once. Sample: PBMCs or a T cell subset sorted from them (not recorded which). These receptors were collected from a man younger than 35 who had mild COVID-19 (a few samples of this study predate the infection). Cell type and time point are not known.

The gene calls are TRBV6-5 and TRBJ2-3; TRBD2 aligns across 8 bases. Germline V gene lookup returns CDR1 MNHEY and CDR2 SVGAGI. Trimming cost V 2 bases and J 3 bases; bases outside gene matches: 7. There are 16 residues in the CDR3. This CDR3 reads CASSYAVVAGTDTQYF. The CDR3 DNA follows: TGTGCCAGCAGTTACGCCGTAGTAGCGGGGACAGATACGCAGTATTTT.

This clonotype was counted a few times. The chain couples TRBV29-1 to TRBJ2-2; D is uncertain. The CDR3 runs 14 residues. Germline CDR1 is SQVTM and CDR2 is ANQGSEA. Trimming removed 0 bases from V and 4 bases from J, with 9 bases in between. In nucleotides, the CDR3 is TGCAGCGTTGAAGATCCCGGTTCCACCGGGGAGCTGTTTTTT. It is translated as CSVEDPGSTGELFF.

The chain combines TRBV5-4 with TRBJ2-3, with TRBD2 identical over 8 bases. The length of the CDR3 is 16 residues. Germline CDR1 is SGHNT and CDR2 is YYREEE (reference sequence). Unmatched junction bases numbered 10, after V lost 4 bases and J lost 3 bases. As DNA, the CDR3 is TGTGCCAGCAGCCTGGGAGCGGGGGCCCTAACAGATACGCAGTATTTT. It is translated as CASSLGAGALTDTQYF.

J is TRBJ1-2 and V is TRBV28, with D unclear. The CDR3 is 15 residues long. With 4 bases removed from V and 8 bases from J, the gap between germline ends came to 20 bases. Germline CDR1 reads MDHEN; CDR2 reads SYDVKM. The CDR3 protein is CASSSISAVGRGYTF. CDR3 sequence (DNA): TGTGCCAGCAGTTCGATAAGCGCGGTTGGGCGCGGCTACACCTTC.

This chain uses TRBV20-1 with TRBJ2-3; 13 positions agree with TRBD2. The V segment lost 0 bases and the J segment 6 bases; nucleotides outside the gene matches: 12. The CDR3 covers 18 residues. CDR1 is DFQATT and CDR2 is SNEGSKA in the germline V gene (reference sequence). In DNA, the CDR3 is TGCAGTGCTAGAGATTACACTAGCGGGGGGGCCCCAGCGGATACGCAGTATTTT. Encoded protein: CSARDYTSGGAPADTQYF.

The table lists this clonotype with a few counts. The CDR3 coding sequence is TGCGCCAGCAGCACCCAGGGGGCGCGGAACACTGAAGCTTTCTTT. It yields the protein CASSTQGARNTEAFF. The chain employs TRBV5-1 and TRBJ1-1; TRBD1 matches at 8 bases. Germline CDR1 and CDR2: SGHRS and YFSETQ. The CDR3 has 15 residues. With 4 bases clipped from V and 1 base from J, the junction kept 6 bases outside the gene matches.

This clonotype was observed a handful of times. The chain links TRBV28 to TRBJ1-6, with D possibly TRBD1 on 5 matching bases. Deletions cut 6 bases from V and 6 bases from J, with 9 bases between. The CDR3 sequence is 13 residues long. The V gene's germline CDR1 is MDHEN and CDR2 SYDVKM. CDR3 loop: CASREGLNSPLHF. CDR3 in DNA: TGTGCCAGCAGGGAGGGGCTTAATTCACCCCTCCACTTT.

This clonotype was observed many times. The DNA for the CDR3 is TGTGCCAGCAGTTTAGACAGGGCCTACGAGCAGTACTTC. As protein: CASSLDRAYEQYF. This sequence joins TRBV27 and TRBJ2-7; 7 nucleotides line up with TRBD1. CDR1 MNHEY and CDR2 SMNVEV come from the germline V gene (reference sequence). The CDR3 totals 13 residues. J gave up 2 bases and V 2 bases, and 0 bases lay outside the gene matches.

This clonotype was found a few times. Germline is not matched at one junction end, which may reflect a read error. J is TRBJ1-4 and V is TRBV20-1; a possible D gene is TRBD1 (5 bases). There are 11 residues in the CDR3. CDR1 DFQATT and CDR2 SNEGSKA come from the germline V gene (reference sequence). Here the CDR3 reads CSAKGRQEGIF. The CDR3 nucleotides are TGCAGTGCTAAGGGGCGTCAGGAGGGGATTTTT.

V is TRBV3-1 and J is TRBJ2-2; possible D gene TRBD2, 6 bases. Trimming stripped 3 bases from V and 1 base from J, with 9 bases between. CDR1 is LGHDT and CDR2 is YNNKEL in the germline V gene (reference sequence). The CDR3 loop spans 15 amino acids. The CDR3 region is CASSQRGLNTGELFF. CDR3 coding DNA: TGTGCCAGCAGCCAGCGGGGCCTGAACACCGGGGAGCTGTTTTTT.

The chain recombines TRBV20-1 with TRBJ1-1; D is unclear. This CDR3 is 15 amino acids long. The germline V gene encodes CDR1 DFQATT and CDR2 SNEGSKA (reference sequence). V shed 1 base and J shed 2 bases, with 14 bases lying between them. The DNA of the CDR3 is TGCAGTGCTAGAGCAGTGGGTAGGGATAACACTGAAGCTTTCTTT. This translates into CSARAVGRDNTEAFF.

This chain connects TRBV6-5 to TRBJ2-2; D perhaps matches TRBD2 (5 bases). CDR3 length: 16 residues. The V gene lost 2 bases and the J gene lost 3 bases, with 13 bases spanning the gap. Germline V CDR1 and CDR2: MNHEY, SVGAGI. For the CDR3, the DNA is TGTGCCAGCAGTTACCGAGGGAATCAGGACACCGGGGAGCTGTTTTTT. As protein: CASSYRGNQDTGELFF.

The chain is built from TRBV6-2 or TRBV6-3 and TRBJ2-7; tentative D call: TRBD2 (6 bases). CDR1 and CDR2 (germline): MNHEY, SVGEGT. V was cut by 6 bases and J by 1 base, with 13 bases left in between. The length of the CDR3 is 14 residues. CDR3: CASRPRLVSYEQYV. The CDR3 DNA reads TGTGCCAGCAGACCTCGACTAGTTTCCTACGAGCAGTACGTC.

V and J are TRBV9 and TRBJ2-5; the match to TRBD2 covers 8 bases. The CDR3 has 15 residues. V lost 4 bases to trimming and J lost 2 bases; unmatched junction nucleotides: 7. Germline-derived CDR1 and CDR2 are SGDLS and YYNGEE. Here the CDR3 DNA reads TGTGCCAGCAGCCCCGGGACTAGGATGCAAGAGACCCAGTACTTC. As protein: CASSPGTRMQETQYF.

V gene TRBV5-1 combines with J gene TRBJ2-7, with D hard to call. CDR3 length: 13 residues. V lost 3 bases and J lost 2, with 9 bases in between. Germline V lookup: CDR1 SGHRS, CDR2 YFSETQ. In DNA form, the CDR3 reads TGCGCCAGCAGCTGGGGTCCAACCTACGAGCAGTACTTC. Its protein product is CASSWGPTYEQYF.

The rearrangement links TRBV4-1 to TRBJ2-7; no clear D gene. V was shortened by 1 base and J by 0 bases, with 13 bases between the two germline ends. CDR3 length equals 16 residues. Germline loops: CDR1 MGHRA, CDR2 YSYEKL. CDR3 amino acids: CASSQVHGPISYEQYF. The CDR3 region has the DNA TGCGCCAGCAGCCAAGTTCACGGGCCGATCTCCTACGAGCAGTACTTC.

The chain recombines TRBV24-1 with TRBJ2-3; D gene unclear. The V gene lost 5 bases and the J gene lost 3 bases, with 8 bases spanning the gap. The CDR3 runs 13 residues. CDR1 and CDR2 from the germline V gene are KGHDR and SFDVKD. The CDR3 spells CATSAPGTDTQYF. CDR3 nucleotides: TGTGCCACCAGTGCCCCTGGTACAGATACGCAGTATTTT.

Only a few counts were recorded for this clonotype. The rearrangement uses TRBV29-1 and TRBJ1-6; D is undetermined. Germline CDR1 and CDR2: SQVTM and ANQGSEA. The CDR3 totals 14 residues. Trimming removed 8 bases at V and 7 bases at J, with 18 bases between. The CDR3 nucleotides are TGCAGCTTGCGGACTGCTACCTCGAATTCACCCCTCCACTTT. This gives the protein CSLRTATSNSPLHF.

This chain connects TRBV19 to TRBJ1-5; the D gene is possibly TRBD1 (5 bases). This CDR3 has 13 amino acids. Trimming shortened V by 3 bases and J by 7 bases, and 10 bases separated the two germline ends. Germline CDR1 and CDR2: LNHDA and SQIVND (reference sequence). CDR3 loop: CASSIGAGQPQHF. The CDR3 bases are TGTGCCAGTAGTATCGGGGCCGGACAGCCCCAGCATTTT.

This clonotype was observed many times. The chain is built from TRBV9 and TRBJ2-7; D may correspond to TRBD1 or TRBD2 (5 bases each). Germline CDR1 is SGDLS and CDR2 is YYNGEE. V lost 3 bases and J lost 5, with 9 bases in between. The CDR3 is 12 residues long. CDR3 amino acids: CASSAGTNEQYF. The CDR3, as DNA: TGTGCCAGCAGCGCCGGGACCAACGAGCAGTACTTC. Variable domain in full (rest from reference TRBV9 and TRBJ2-7): DSGVTQTPKHLITATGQRVTLRCSPRSGDLSVYWYQQSLDQGLQFLIQYYNGEERAKGNILERFSAQQFPDLHSELNLSSLELGDSALYFCASSAGTNEQYFGPGTRLTVT.

This clonotype was observed at least ten times. V and J are TRBV6-2 or TRBV6-3 and TRBJ2-7; a possible D gene is TRBD1 (6 bases). Germline assignment: CDR1 MNHEY and CDR2 SVGEGT. The CDR3 is 15 residues long. Trimming stripped 2 bases from V and 3 bases from J, with 14 bases between. The CDR3 coding sequence is TGTGCCAGCAGTTACACCGGGACAAGTGACTACGAGCAGTACTTC. Amino acid sequence: CASSYTGTSDYEQYF.

This clonotype was found a few times. The V call is TRBV4-3, the J call TRBJ1-1; maybe TRBD1 (5 bases). V was pared by 0 bases and J by 8 bases, with 10 bases between. The CDR3 contains 13 residues. Germline loops: CDR1 LGHNA, CDR2 YSLEER. The CDR3 loop reads CASSQDGWTEAFF. For the CDR3, the DNA is TGCGCCAGCAGCCAAGATGGGTGGACAGAAGCTTTCTTT.

The chain has TRBV27 and TRBJ1-6, with D possibly being TRBD1 (5 bases). The CDR3 runs to 19 residues. Germline values: CDR1 MNHEY, CDR2 SMNVEV (reference sequence). Trimming took 6 bases from V and 4 from J, leaving 25 bases between them. The CDR3 spells CASRTAPRDSSFYNSPLHF. The CDR3 nucleotides read TGTGCCAGCAGAACTGCCCCCCGGGACTCTAGCTTTTATAATTCACCCCTCCACTTT.

This clonotype was seen repeatedly, ten times or more. The CDR3 loop reads CASSQGQERPQHF. The DNA of the CDR3 is TGTGCCAGCAGCCAAGGACAGGAGAGGCCCCAGCATTTT. The chain uses TRBV4-2 and TRBJ1-5; perhaps TRBD1 as D (6 bases). CDR1 is LGHNA and CDR2 is YNFKEQ in the germline V gene. V was pared by 1 base and J by 9 bases, with 10 bases between. This CDR3 has 13 amino acids.

This chain connects TRBV20-1 to TRBJ2-2; D is undetermined. The ends were cut back, 0 bases at V and 4 bases at J, with 6 bases in the middle. The CDR3 extends over 13 amino acids. Germline-derived CDR1 and CDR2 are DFQATT and SNEGSKA (reference sequence). The CDR3 spells CSARDVVTGELFF. CDR3 nucleotides: TGCAGTGCTAGAGATGTAGTCACCGGGGAGCTGTTTTTT.

This sequence joins TRBV3-1 and TRBJ2-7; unclear D gene. This CDR3 is 14 amino acids long. The V end lost 0 bases, the J end lost 6 bases, and 12 bases lay between the germline ends. CDR1 is LGHDT, CDR2 YNNKEL, per germline (reference sequence). CDR3 residues: CASSQDLGRSEQYF. CDR3 nucleotide sequence: TGTGCCAGCAGCCAAGATCTAGGGCGGAGCGAGCAGTACTTC.

This clonotype was detected only a few times. This chain links TRBV5-1 with TRBJ2-1; the D call may be TRBD1 or TRBD2 (5 bases each). Germline CDR1 reads SGHRS; CDR2 reads YFSETQ. This CDR3 has 17 amino acids. The germline V and J ends were trimmed by 4 bases and 4 bases, with 21 bases remaining between them. The CDR3 nucleotides are TGCGCCAGCAGCCCCACAGGTAGCGAAGGCCCTTACAATGAGCAGTTCTTC. Residues: CASSPTGSEGPYNEQFF.